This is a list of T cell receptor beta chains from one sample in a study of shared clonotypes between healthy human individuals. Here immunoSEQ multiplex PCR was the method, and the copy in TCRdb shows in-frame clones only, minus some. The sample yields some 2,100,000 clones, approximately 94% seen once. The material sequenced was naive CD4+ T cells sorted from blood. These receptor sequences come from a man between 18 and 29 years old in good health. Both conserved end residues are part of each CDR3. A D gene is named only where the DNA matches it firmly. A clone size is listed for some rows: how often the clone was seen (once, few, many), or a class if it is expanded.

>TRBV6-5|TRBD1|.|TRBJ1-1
CASSRTGTGGFEAFF
TGTGCCAGCAGTAGAACCGGGACAGGGGGCTTTGAAGCTTTCTTT
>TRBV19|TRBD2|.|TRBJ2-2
CASSNKLAATGELFF
TGTGCCAGTAGTAATAAGCTAGCGGCGACCGGGGAGCTGTTTTTT
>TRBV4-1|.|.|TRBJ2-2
CASSQGGDTGELFF
TGCGCCAGCAGCCAAGGGGGGGACACCGGGGAGCTGTTTTTT
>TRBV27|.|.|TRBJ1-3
CASSLEGRPGNTIYF
TGTGCCAGCAGTTTGGAGGGTCGGCCTGGAAACACCATATATTTT
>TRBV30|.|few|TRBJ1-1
CAWSVQREAFF
TGTGCCTGGAGTGTACAAAGAGAAGCTTTCTTT
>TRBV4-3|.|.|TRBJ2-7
CASSQDRGGSVDEQYF
TGCGCCAGCAGCCAAGACAGGGGGGGTAGCGTTGACGAGCAGTACTTC
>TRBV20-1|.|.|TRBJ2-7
CSASASYEQYF
TGCAGTGCTAGTGCTAGCTACGAGCAGTACTTC
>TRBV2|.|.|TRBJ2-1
CASTLGQGGDEQFF
TGTGCCAGCACCCTGGGGCAGGGTGGGGATGAGCAGTTCTTC
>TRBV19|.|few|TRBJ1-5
CASSISRQNNQPQHF
TGTGCCAGTAGTATATCAAGACAGAACAATCAGCCCCAGCATTTT
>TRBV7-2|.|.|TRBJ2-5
CASSLGAAKETQYF
TGTGCCAGCAGCTTAGGGGCGGCTAAAGAGACCCAGTACTTC
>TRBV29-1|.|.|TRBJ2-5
CSAAFDTQYF
TGCAGCGCCGCCTTTGATACCCAGTACTTC
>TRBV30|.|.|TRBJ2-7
CAWSDSYRKRAYEQYF
TGTGCCTGGAGTGACTCTTACAGGAAACGCGCCTACGAGCAGTACTTC
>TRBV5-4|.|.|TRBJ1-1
CASSLAWGNTEAFF
TGTGCCAGCAGCTTGGCATGGGGGAACACTGAAGCTTTCTTT
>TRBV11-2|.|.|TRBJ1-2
CASSLGGKNGYTF
TGTGCCAGCAGCTTAGGCGGGAAGAATGGCTACACCTTC
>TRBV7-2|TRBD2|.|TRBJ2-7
CASSLHLAGGAYEQYF
TGTGCCAGCAGCTTGCACCTAGCGGGAGGTGCCTACGAGCAGTACTTC
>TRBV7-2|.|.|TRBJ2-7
CASSLTIGQRAYEQYF
TGTGCCAGCAGCTTAACTATCGGACAGAGGGCCTACGAGCAGTACTTC
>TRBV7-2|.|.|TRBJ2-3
CASSFGRTDTQYF
TGTGCCAGCAGCTTCGGCCGCACAGATACGCAGTATTTT